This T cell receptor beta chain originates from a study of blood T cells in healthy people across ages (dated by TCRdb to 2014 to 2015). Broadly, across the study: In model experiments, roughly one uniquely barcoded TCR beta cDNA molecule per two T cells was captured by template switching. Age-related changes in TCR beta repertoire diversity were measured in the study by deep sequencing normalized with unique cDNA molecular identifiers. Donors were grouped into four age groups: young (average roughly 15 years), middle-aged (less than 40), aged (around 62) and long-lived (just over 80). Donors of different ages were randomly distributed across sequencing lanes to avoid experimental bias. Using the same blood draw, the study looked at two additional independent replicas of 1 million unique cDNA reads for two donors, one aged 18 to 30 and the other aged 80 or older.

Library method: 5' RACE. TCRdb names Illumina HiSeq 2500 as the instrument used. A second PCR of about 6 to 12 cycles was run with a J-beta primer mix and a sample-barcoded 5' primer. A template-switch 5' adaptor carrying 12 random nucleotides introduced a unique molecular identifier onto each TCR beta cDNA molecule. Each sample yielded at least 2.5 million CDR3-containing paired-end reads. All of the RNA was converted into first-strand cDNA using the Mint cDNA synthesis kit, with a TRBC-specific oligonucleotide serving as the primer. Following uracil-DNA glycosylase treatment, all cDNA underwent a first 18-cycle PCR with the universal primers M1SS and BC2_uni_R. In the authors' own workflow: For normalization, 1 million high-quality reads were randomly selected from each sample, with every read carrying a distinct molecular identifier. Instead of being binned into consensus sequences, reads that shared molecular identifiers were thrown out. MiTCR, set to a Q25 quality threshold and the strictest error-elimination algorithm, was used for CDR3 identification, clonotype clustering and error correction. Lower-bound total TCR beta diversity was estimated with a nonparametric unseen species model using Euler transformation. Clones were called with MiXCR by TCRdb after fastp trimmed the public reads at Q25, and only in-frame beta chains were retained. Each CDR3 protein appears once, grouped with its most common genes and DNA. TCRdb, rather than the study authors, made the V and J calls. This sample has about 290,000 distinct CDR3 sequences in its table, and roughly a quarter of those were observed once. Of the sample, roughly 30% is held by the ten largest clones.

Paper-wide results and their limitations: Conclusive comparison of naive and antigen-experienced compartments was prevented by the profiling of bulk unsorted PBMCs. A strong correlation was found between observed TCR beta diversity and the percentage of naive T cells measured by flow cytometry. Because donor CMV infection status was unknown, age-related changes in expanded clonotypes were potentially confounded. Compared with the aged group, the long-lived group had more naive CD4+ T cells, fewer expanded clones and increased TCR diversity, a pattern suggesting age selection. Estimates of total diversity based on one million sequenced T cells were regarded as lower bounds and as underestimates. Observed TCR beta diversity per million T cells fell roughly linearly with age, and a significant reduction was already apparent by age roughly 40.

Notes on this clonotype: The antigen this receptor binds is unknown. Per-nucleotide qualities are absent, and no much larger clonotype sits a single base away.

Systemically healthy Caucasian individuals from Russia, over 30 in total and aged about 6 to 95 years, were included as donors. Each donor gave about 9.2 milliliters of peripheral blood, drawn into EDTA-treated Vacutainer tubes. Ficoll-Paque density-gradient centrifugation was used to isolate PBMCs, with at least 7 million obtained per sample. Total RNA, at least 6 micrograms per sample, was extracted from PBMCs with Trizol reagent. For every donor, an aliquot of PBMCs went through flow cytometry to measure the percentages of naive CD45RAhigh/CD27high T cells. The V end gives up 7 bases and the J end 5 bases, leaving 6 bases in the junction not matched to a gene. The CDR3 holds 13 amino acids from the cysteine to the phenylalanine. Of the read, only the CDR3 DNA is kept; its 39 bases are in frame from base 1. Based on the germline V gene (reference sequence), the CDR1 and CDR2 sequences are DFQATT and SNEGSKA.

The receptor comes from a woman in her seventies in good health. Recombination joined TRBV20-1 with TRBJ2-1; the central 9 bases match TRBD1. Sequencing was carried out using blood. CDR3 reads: CSGDRGYNNEQFF. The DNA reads TGCAGTGGAGACAGGGGGTATAACAATGAGCAGTTCTTC.